One and the same sample provided the 32 T cell receptor beta chains below, sequenced in a study of CD8 T cells in Susac syndrome. RNA amounts of about 0.45 to 1 ug underwent reverse transcription with random hexamers. TCRdb re-analysed the immunoSEQ multiplex PCR reads in MiXCR, keeping a single row per CDR3 protein. The sample has approximately 87,000 distinct CDR3 sequences, 96% seen once. The source material was CD8+ T cells from PBMCs. Receptors were obtained from a human donor with Susac syndrome.

This clonotype was seen just once. The chain carries TRBV15 and TRBJ2-3; TRBD1 might be the D (5 bases). Trimming left V 4 bases short and J 1 base short, with 12 bases between. Germline V gives CDR1 LNHNV, CDR2 YYDKDF (reference sequence). The length of the CDR3 is 15 residues. CDR3 protein: CATSKGRTRTDTQYF. The DNA of the CDR3 is TGTGCCACCAGCAAGGGGCGGACCCGCACAGATACGCAGTATTTT.

This sequence joins TRBV28 and TRBJ1-1, with D hard to call. The CDR3 is made up of 12 amino acids. Germline CDR1 is MDHEN and CDR2 is SYDVKM. V was shortened by 7 bases and J by 5 bases, with 11 bases between the two germline ends. The CDR3: CASTYVGTEAFF. CDR3 nucleotides: TGTGCCAGCACCTACGTGGGGACTGAAGCTTTCTTT.

J is TRBJ2-1 and V is TRBV20-1; the D is unclear. V was trimmed by 6 bases and J by 2 bases, leaving 11 bases between them. This CDR3 region has 13 residues. Germline CDR1 reads DFQATT; CDR2 reads SNEGSKA (reference sequence). The CDR3 sequence: CSALRSTYNEQFF. CDR3 DNA sequence: TGCAGTGCCCTGAGAAGCACCTACAATGAGCAGTTCTTC.

V gene TRBV28 combines with J gene TRBJ2-7; no clear D gene. Germline CDR1 reads MDHEN; CDR2 reads SYDVKM. This CDR3 is built from 11 residues. Trimming took off 6 bases at V and 5 bases at J, with 8 bases between the two ends. The CDR3 protein is CASSLADEQYF. The CDR3 bases are TGTGCCAGCAGCCTCGCGGACGAGCAGTACTTC.

V usage is TRBV6-6 and J usage is TRBJ2-1; 11 bases are shared with TRBD2. This CDR3 is 14 amino acids long. Germline CDR1 reads MNHNY; CDR2 reads SVGAGI (reference sequence). Trimming cost V 5 bases and J 10 bases; bases outside gene matches: 7. The CDR3 here is CASSHAGLAAEQFF. Here the CDR3 DNA reads TGTGCCAGCAGTCATGCGGGACTAGCGGCGGAGCAGTTCTTC.

The chain recombines TRBV7-8 with TRBJ2-2; perhaps TRBD1 as D (6 bases). With 3 bases removed from V and 0 bases from J, the gap between germline ends came to 8 bases. Germline V gives CDR1 SGHVS, CDR2 FQNEAQ. CDR3 length: 15 residues. The chain's CDR3 is CASSFRTANTGELFF. The CDR3 nucleotides are TGTGCCAGCAGCTTCCGGACAGCGAACACCGGGGAGCTGTTTTTT.

This chain joins TRBV13 and TRBJ2-7; 13 bases align to TRBD2. This CDR3 contains 16 residues. Trimming at V came to 5 bases and at J to 5 bases, leaving 9 bases not matched to a gene. Germline lookup yields CDR1 PRHDT and CDR2 FYEKMQ (reference sequence). CDR3 region: CASSIGLAGVTHEQYF. The CDR3 DNA is TGTGCCAGCAGCATCGGACTAGCGGGAGTCACCCACGAGCAGTACTTC.

This chain uses TRBV14 with TRBJ2-3; 10 nucleotides line up with TRBD2. The V and J ends lost 3 bases and 2 bases, in that order; junction bases with no gene match: 2. This CDR3 has 15 residues. Germline V gives CDR1 SGHDN, CDR2 FVKESK. The CDR3 region is CASSHGLAVTDTQYF. CDR3 nucleotides: TGTGCCAGCAGCCACGGACTAGCGGTCACAGATACGCAGTATTTT.

With respect to this clonotype: A read error may produce the germline difference seen at one junction end. V and J are TRBV12-3 or TRBV12-4 and TRBJ2-1; the D gene is possibly TRBD2 (6 bases). The CDR3 has 12 amino acids. The DNA of the CDR3 is TGTGCCAGCAGTCCCGGGACTCCTGAGCGGTTCTTC. Protein product: CASSPGTPERFF.

This chain uses TRBV7-9 with TRBJ1-5; D not resolved. Germline lookup yields CDR1 SEHNR and CDR2 FQNEAQ (reference sequence). The CDR3 extends over 13 amino acids. V gave up 5 bases and J gave up 4 bases, with 9 bases separating them. For the CDR3, the DNA is TGTGCCAGCAGCCCCGAAGGGAATCAGCCCCAGCATTTT. This sequence encodes CASSPEGNQPQHF.

The rearrangement uses TRBV28 and TRBJ2-3, with 8 bases aligning to TRBD2. J was trimmed by 4 bases and V by 6 bases; bases with no gene match: 15. The CDR3 runs 17 residues. Per the germline V gene, CDR1 is MDHEN and CDR2 is SYDVKM. Here the CDR3 reads CASSLSLEREIADTQYF. The CDR3, as DNA: TGTGCCAGCAGCCTCTCGTTGGAGCGGGAGATCGCAGATACGCAGTATTTT.

The rearrangement links TRBV5-6 to TRBJ2-1, with 8 bases identical to TRBD1. Looked up from germline, CDR1 is SGHDT and CDR2 is YYEEEE. CDR3 length equals 14 residues. Germline trimming cut 3 bases from V and 6 bases from J; bases unmatched to any gene: 5. The CDR3 DNA is TGTGCCAGCAGCTACGGACAGGGATCCAATGAGCAGTTCTTC. It is translated as CASSYGQGSNEQFF. Looking up the rest from reference TRBV5-6 and TRBJ2-1 gives the full variable domain: DAGVTQSPTHLIKTRGQQVTLRCSPKSGHDTVSWYQQALGQGPQFIFQYYEEEERQRGNFPDRFSGHQFPNYSSELNVNALLLGDSALYLCASSYGQGSNEQFFGPGTRLTVL.

The V gene is TRBV27, the J gene TRBJ2-5; D might be TRBD2 (6 bases). The CDR3 runs to 14 residues. Germline V gene data show CDR1 as MNHEY and CDR2 as SMNVEV (reference sequence). Trimming removed 3 bases at V and 2 bases at J, with 10 bases between. The CDR3: CASSFGGYQETQYF. CDR3 coding DNA: TGTGCCAGCAGTTTCGGGGGATATCAAGAGACCCAGTACTTC.

The chain uses TRBV3-1 and TRBJ2-5; D ambiguous. V was clipped by 4 bases and J by 5 bases, with 14 bases between them. The CDR3 is 14 residues long. Germline loops: CDR1 LGHDT, CDR2 YNNKEL (reference sequence). CDR3 in DNA: TGTGCCAGCAGCCCCGTTCGGCAGGACGAGACCCAGTACTTC. Amino acid sequence: CASSPVRQDETQYF.

The chain recombines TRBV4-1 with TRBJ2-5, with D perhaps TRBD2 (6 bases). Germline CDR1 reads MGHRA; CDR2 reads YSYEKL. The CDR3 runs to 17 residues. The V and J ends lost 0 bases and 3 bases respectively, with 17 bases between them. In DNA, the CDR3 is TGCGCCAGCAGCCAAGATCAGGCGGGGAGTGGAGAAGAGACCCAGTACTTC. This gives the protein CASSQDQAGSGEETQYF.

The rearrangement uses TRBV5-1 and TRBJ1-1; 7 nucleotides agree with TRBD1. CDR1 and CDR2 (germline): SGHRS, YFSETQ. The trim removed 3 bases at V and 0 bases at J, leaving 8 bases unmatched. The CDR3 has 16 amino acids. The CDR3: CASSSQGTDMNTEAFF. CDR3 sequence (DNA): TGCGCCAGCAGCTCACAGGGGACCGACATGAACACTGAAGCTTTCTTT.

The V and J genes are TRBV20-1 and TRBJ2-1; D might be TRBD2 (6 bases). V lost 0 bases to trimming and J lost 8 bases, with 17 bases between them. This CDR3 spans 15 amino acids. The germline V gene has CDR1 DFQATT and CDR2 SNEGSKA (reference sequence). CDR3 loop: CSARDFQGGVDEQFF. The CDR3 nucleotides read TGCAGTGCTAGAGATTTCCAGGGAGGAGTCGATGAGCAGTTCTTC.

CDR3 bases: TGCAGTGCTAGAGAAGGGACTAGTCAAGAGACCCAGTACTTC. Its protein is CSAREGTSQETQYF. This chain links TRBV20-1 with TRBJ2-5, with 8 positions matching TRBD2. The CDR3 has 14 residues. Germline V gene sequence: CDR1 DFQATT, CDR2 SNEGSKA (reference sequence). With 0 bases clipped from V and 2 bases from J, the junction kept 2 bases outside the gene matches.

The V call is TRBV19, the J call TRBJ2-6, with D perhaps TRBD1 (5 bases). Germline V CDR1 and CDR2: LNHDA, SQIVND (reference sequence). This CDR3 contains 13 residues. Trimming cost V 3 bases and J 11 bases, with 11 bases left between them. The DNA of the CDR3 is TGTGCCAGTAGTATGAGGACACCGCACGTCCTGACTTTC. This translates into CASSMRTPHVLTF.

The chain combines TRBV5-5 with TRBJ1-1; D ambiguous. Germline V CDR1 and CDR2: SGHKS, YYEKEE (reference sequence). Trimming took 4 bases from V and 3 from J, leaving 13 bases between them. This CDR3 contains 14 residues. The CDR3 loop is CASSRPGVDTEAFF. Written as DNA, the CDR3 is TGTGCCAGCAGCCGCCCGGGTGTGGACACTGAAGCTTTCTTT.

This chain links TRBV9 with TRBJ2-2; TRBD2 matches at 7 bases. V dropped 6 bases and J dropped 11; count of bases not matched to a gene: 4. CDR1 is SGDLS, CDR2 YYNGEE, per germline. The CDR3 contains 11 residues. The DNA for the CDR3 is TGTGCCAGCATGTCGGGGGGTGAGCTGTTTTTT. Translating it yields CASMSGGELFF. The variable domain in full, with the rest retrieved from reference TRBV9 and TRBJ2-2, is DSGVTQTPKHLITATGQRVTLRCSPRSGDLSVYWYQQSLDQGLQFLIQYYNGEERAKGNILERFSAQQFPDLHSELNLSSLELGDSALYFCASMSGGELFFGEGSRLTVL.

The rearrangement joins TRBV7-3 to TRBJ2-2; possibly TRBD1 for D (6 bases). The germline V gene encodes CDR1 SGHTA and CDR2 FQGTGA. This CDR3 contains 15 residues. V lost 3 bases, J lost 0 bases, and 8 bases lay in between. CDR3 in amino acids: CASSLGQPNTGELFF. The CDR3 nucleotides read TGTGCCAGCAGCTTGGGACAACCGAACACCGGGGAGCTGTTTTTT.

This clonotype has only a few counts. The chain is built from TRBV19 and TRBJ2-2; no firm D call. Between the trimmed V and J ends, which lost 5 bases and 7 bases, there was a span of 5 bases. Germline CDR1 reads LNHDA; CDR2 reads SQIVND (reference sequence). The CDR3 length is 11 residues. CDR3 sequence reads: CASSVGGELFF. In DNA form, the CDR3 reads TGTGCCAGTAGTGTGGGCGGGGAGCTGTTTTTT.

This chain links TRBV27 with TRBJ2-1; D call uncertain. The CDR3 has 13 residues. Trimming stripped 3 bases from V and 4 bases from J, with 7 bases between. CDR1 MNHEY and CDR2 SMNVEV come from the germline V gene (reference sequence). CDR3 protein: CASSFGAYNEQFF. DNA of the CDR3: TGTGCCAGCAGTTTTGGAGCATACAATGAGCAGTTCTTC.

The rearrangement links TRBV3-1 to TRBJ2-1, with 10 bases that match TRBD2. V lost 0 bases, J lost 10 bases, and 9 bases stayed unmatched. The CDR3 consists of 16 residues. Germline values: CDR1 LGHDT, CDR2 YNNKEL (reference sequence). CDR3 DNA sequence: TGTGCCAGCAGCCAAGATGAGCGGGAGGGGTCTGAGGAGCAGTTCTTC. Its protein product is CASSQDEREGSEEQFF.

The gene calls are TRBV29-1 and TRBJ2-7, with TRBD2 matching 16 bases. This CDR3 region has 15 residues. Trimming took 0 bases from V and 7 from J; bases not matched to a gene: 3. From germline, CDR1 is SQVTM and CDR2 ANQGSEA. The CDR3 reads CSVEEGTSGRGEQYF. The CDR3 bases are TGCAGCGTTGAAGAGGGGACTAGCGGGAGGGGGGAGCAGTACTTC.

This chain connects TRBV20-1 to TRBJ2-5; no firm D call. Germline CDR1 and CDR2: DFQATT and SNEGSKA (reference sequence). The CDR3 is made up of 10 amino acids. Trimming stripped 3 bases from V and 5 bases from J, with 4 bases between. The CDR3 loop reads CSASPETQYF. In DNA, the CDR3 is TGCAGTGCTAGTCCGGAGACCCAGTACTTC.

The gene calls are TRBV14 and TRBJ2-7; D is possibly TRBD1 (5 bases). The germline V gene has CDR1 SGHDN and CDR2 FVKESK. The CDR3 length is 13 residues. With 2 bases removed from V and 6 bases from J, the gap between germline ends came to 11 bases. The CDR3 loop is CASSQRGRPEQYF. The CDR3, as DNA: TGTGCCAGCAGCCAAAGGGGAAGACCCGAGCAGTACTTC.

The rearrangement uses TRBV15 and TRBJ1-5, with D possibly matching TRBD1 (5 bases). The germline V gene has CDR1 LNHNV and CDR2 YYDKDF (reference sequence). The CDR3 extends over 14 amino acids. Trimming shortened V by 0 bases and J by 5 bases, and 8 bases separated the two germline ends. The CDR3 region has the DNA TGTGCCACCAGCAGAGAACAGGTAGATCAGCCCCAGCATTTT. This gives the protein CATSREQVDQPQHF.

The gene calls are TRBV28 and TRBJ2-7; 9 bases match TRBD2. Germline V gene data show CDR1 as MDHEN and CDR2 as SYDVKM. J lost 3 bases, V lost 10 bases, and 10 bases had no gene match. The CDR3 consists of 14 residues. The DNA of the CDR3 is TGTGCCACCTCCGCCTTTAGCGGGAGCTACGAGCAGTACTTC. This translates into CATSAFSGSYEQYF.

This clonotype appeared once. The chain joins TRBV9 to TRBJ2-6; TRBD1 matches 7 bases. The CDR3 has 17 residues. CDR1 and CDR2 from the germline V gene are SGDLS and YYNGEE. V gave up 4 bases and J gave up 0 bases; unmatched junction bases: 7. The CDR3 reads CASSPGTARSGANVLTF. CDR3 nucleotides: TGTGCCAGCAGCCCCGGGACAGCACGCTCTGGGGCCAACGTCCTGACTTTC.

The V call is TRBV9, the J call TRBJ2-3, with 7 bases matching TRBD1. Germline loops: CDR1 SGDLS, CDR2 YYNGEE. The CDR3 runs 14 residues. After removal of 5 bases from V and 4 bases from J, the junction contained 7 bases not matched to a gene. Here the CDR3 DNA reads TGTGCCAGCAGTTGGGACAGCGCCGCAGATACGCAGTATTTT. Amino acids: CASSWDSAADTQYF.